Each of the 31 T cell receptor beta chains below was sequenced from the same sample in a study of Ad26.COV2.S vaccination and SARS-CoV-2 variants. The table came from immunoSEQ multiplex PCR; TCRdb's copy has only in-frame clones and leaves some out. This sample carries 200,000 to 250,000 clones, around 89% of them seen once, and the ten largest clones take 9.5% to 12%. The treatment here: 19 received Ad26.COV2.S at low or high dose, single or two shots; several received placebo; per-sample allocation not given. Sampling was done on day 63 after the first vaccine or placebo injection. The sample here was peripheral blood, taken in a trial of Ad26.COV2.S vaccine versus placebo. All receptors come from a person between 18 and 59 years old who received the Ad26.COV2.S COVID-19 vaccine or a placebo.

The chain joins TRBV18 to TRBJ2-7; 9 nucleotides match TRBD1. CDR3 length equals 14 residues. The junction had 4 bases not matched to a gene; V was cut back by 5 bases and J by 2 bases. The germline CDR1 and CDR2 sequences are KGHSH and LQKENI. The CDR3 coding sequence is TGTGCCAGCTCAAGCGGGACAGGGCCCTACGAGCAGTACTTC. It specifies CASSSGTGPYEQYF.

The rearrangement links TRBV27 to TRBJ2-7, with a weak D call TRBD1 (7 bases). CDR3 length: 14 amino acids. Germline V CDR1 and CDR2: MNHEY, SMNVEV (reference sequence). Trimming cost V 6 bases and J 0 bases, with 12 bases left between them. CDR3 region: CASSGGTASYEQYF. CDR3 nucleotides: TGTGCCAGCAGCGGCGGGACAGCCTCCTACGAGCAGTACTTC.

This chain uses TRBV2 with TRBJ2-1, with TRBD2 matching 14 bases. CDR1 is SNHLY, CDR2 FYNNEI, per germline. V shed 7 bases and J 8 bases; nucleotides not matched to a gene: 7. The CDR3 contains 15 residues. In nucleotides, the CDR3 is TGTGCCAGCACCGGGACTAGCGGGAGTGGGTATGAGCAGTTCTTC. Translated, it gives CASTGTSGSGYEQFF.

J is TRBJ1-1 and V is TRBV6-2 or TRBV6-3, with a weak D call TRBD1 (5 bases). CDR1 is MNHEY and CDR2 is SVGEGT in the germline V gene. The ends were cut back, 1 base at V and 5 bases at J, with 8 bases in the middle. This CDR3 is built from 13 residues. This CDR3 reads CASSYWGETEAFF. In nucleotides, the CDR3 is TGTGCCAGCAGTTACTGGGGGGAAACTGAAGCTTTCTTT.

CDR3 residues: CASSIDDWTGVSEAFF. The CDR3 DNA reads as TGTGCCAGTAGTATAGATGATTGGACAGGGGTATCTGAAGCTTTCTTT. The chain is built from TRBV19 and TRBJ1-1; 9 bases are a match to TRBD1. The V gene end was trimmed by 0 bases and the J gene end by 6 bases; junction bases not matched to a gene: 8. The CDR3 has 16 amino acids. Germline CDR1 reads LNHDA; CDR2 reads SQIVND (reference sequence).

V and J are TRBV7-9 and TRBJ1-4; D unclear. The length of the CDR3 is 11 residues. V lost 1 base and J 9 bases, leaving 3 bases between the germline ends. Germline lookup yields CDR1 SEHNR and CDR2 FQNEAQ (reference sequence). CDR3 nucleotides: TGTGCCAGCAGCTTAGGACAAAAACTGTTTTTT. This gives the protein CASSLGQKLFF.

V and J are TRBV5-1 and TRBJ2-5, with 11 bases fitting TRBD1. The germline gives CDR1 SGHRS, CDR2 YFSETQ. The CDR3 runs to 12 residues. The junction had 3 bases not matched to a gene; V was cut back by 5 bases and J by 9 bases. This CDR3 reads CASRGDRGAQYF. Here the CDR3 DNA reads TGCGCCAGCAGAGGGGACAGGGGGGCCCAGTACTTC.

J is TRBJ1-6 and V is TRBV30, with TRBD1 as a possible D gene (5 bases). Trimming stripped 2 bases from V and 7 bases from J, with 12 bases between. Germline V CDR1 and CDR2: GTSNPN, SVGIG (reference sequence). This CDR3 has 14 amino acids. CDR3 coding DNA: TGTGCCTGGAGTCGGGGCCCTGGGAATTCACCCCTCCACTTT. It is translated as CAWSRGPGNSPLHF. The entire variable domain, with the rest obtained from reference TRBV30 and TRBJ1-6, is as follows: SQTIHQWPATLVQPVGSPLSLECTVEGTSNPNLYWYRQAAGRGLQLLFYSVGIGQISSEVPQNLSASRPQDRQFILSSKKLLLSDSGFYLCAWSRGPGNSPLHFGNGTRLTVT.

The gene calls are TRBV29-1 and TRBJ1-5; maybe TRBD1 (5 bases). The V gene lost 6 bases and the J gene lost 11 bases, with 26 bases spanning the gap. The CDR3 has 15 residues. Germline V gene sequence: CDR1 SQVTM, CDR2 ANQGSEA. Here the CDR3 reads CSVVQGGTPQGSQHF. The CDR3 DNA sequence: TGCAGCGTGGTCCAGGGTGGCACCCCACAAGGATCCCAGCATTTT.

This rearrangement joins TRBV30 to TRBJ2-7, with TRBD2 as a possible D gene (6 bases). Germline V lookup: CDR1 GTSNPN, CDR2 SVGIG (reference sequence). The CDR3 runs to 13 residues. V was trimmed by 5 bases and J by 4 bases, leaving 15 bases between them. Here the CDR3 reads CAWSPGTRYEQYF. As DNA, the CDR3 is TGTGCCTGGTCTCCCGGGACTCGATACGAGCAGTACTTC.

Remarks on this clone: It is likely a read error, because the conserved phenylalanine at the end of the CDR3 is missing. The DNA is omitted, as the CDR3 cannot be located on it reliably, and the CDR3 follows TCRdb's listing. The V and J genes are TRBV5-1 and TRBJ1-2. Germline CDR1 and CDR2: SGHRS and YFSETQ. Both ends counted, the CDR3 spans 13 residues. This CDR3 reads CASSPTSGPIYPR.

The V gene is TRBV3-1 (or the pseudogene TRBV3-2), the J gene TRBJ2-1, with 11 bases lining up with TRBD2. Germline values: CDR1 LGHDT, CDR2 YNNKEL (reference sequence). This CDR3 has 18 residues. Trimming at V came to 4 bases and at J to 8 bases, leaving 16 bases not matched to a gene. Here the CDR3 DNA reads TGTGCCAGCAGCCGGGCGGACGGGGTAGCGGGAGGGTGGTATGAGCAGTTCTTC. Its protein is CASSRADGVAGGWYEQFF.

The chain couples TRBV11-2 to TRBJ2-7; 7 positions agree with TRBD1. Germline lookup yields CDR1 SGHAT and CDR2 FQNNGV. The V and J ends lost 5 bases and 3 bases, in that order; junction bases with no gene match: 4. The CDR3 extends over 13 amino acids. The CDR3 sequence is CASSLGDSYEQYF. Written as DNA, the CDR3 is TGTGCCAGCAGCCTAGGGGACAGCTACGAGCAGTACTTC. Looking up the rest from reference TRBV11-2 and TRBJ2-7 gives the full variable domain: EAGVAQSPRYKIIEKRQSVAFWCNPISGHATLYWYQQILGQGPKLLIQFQNNGVVDDSQLPKDRFSAERLKGVDSTLKIQPAKLEDSAVYLCASSLGDSYEQYFGPGTRLTVT.

This chain links TRBV2 with TRBJ2-5; no definite D call. Trimming took off 8 bases at V and 5 bases at J, with 6 bases between the two ends. The germline V gene has CDR1 SNHLY and CDR2 FYNNEI. CDR3 size: 10 residues. The CDR3 protein is CASRRETQYF. The CDR3 bases are TGTGCCAGCCGCAGGGAGACCCAGTACTTC.

The V and J genes are TRBV19 and TRBJ2-2; D is unresolved. The CDR3 runs to 13 residues. The germline gives CDR1 LNHDA, CDR2 SQIVND (reference sequence). V lost 6 bases to trimming and J lost 1 base, with 6 bases between them. The CDR3 is CASRTENTGELFF. CDR3 nucleotides: TGTGCCAGTAGAACAGAGAACACCGGGGAGCTGTTTTTT.

V and J are TRBV7-2 and TRBJ2-7; D is uncertain. CDR1 and CDR2 from the germline V gene are SGHTA and FQGNSA. The CDR3 is 15 amino acids. V shed 5 bases and J shed 1 base, with 15 bases lying between them. CDR3 protein: CASSPGLGNSYEQYF. The CDR3 nucleotides are TGTGCCAGCAGCCCCGGATTGGGGAATTCCTACGAGCAGTACTTC.

In this sample, this clone turned up once. The V gene is TRBV21-1, the J gene TRBJ2-1; the table calls TRBD2, which could not be checked here. TRBV21-1 counts as a pseudogene. The CDR3 is made up of 15 amino acids. Here the CDR3 reads CASSNTSGAYNEQFF. The CDR3 DNA reads TGTGCCAGCAGCAATACTAGCGGGGCCTACAATGAGCAGTTCTTC.

In this sample, this clone turned up many times. The chain is built from TRBV6-4 and TRBJ2-1; the D gene could be TRBD1 or TRBD2 (6 bases each). Looked up from germline, CDR1 is MRHNA and CDR2 is SNTAGT. With 6 bases removed from V and 9 bases from J, the gap between germline ends came to 18 bases. This CDR3 comprises 14 residues. CDR3 sequence: CASSPRVGGTEQFF. CDR3 coding DNA: TGTGCCAGCAGCCCCAGGGTAGGGGGGACTGAGCAGTTCTTC.

This CDR3 is CASSPQGAKTDTQYF. CDR3 DNA: TGTGCCAGCAGCCCACAGGGGGCCAAGACAGATACGCAGTATTTT. The chain couples TRBV11-2 to TRBJ2-3, with 9 bases lining up with TRBD1. The CDR3 has 15 amino acids. V dropped 5 bases and J dropped 3; count of bases not matched to a gene: 6. Germline V gives CDR1 SGHAT, CDR2 FQNNGV.

This sequence joins TRBV7-2 and TRBJ2-7; no reliable D call. Per the germline V gene, CDR1 is SGHTA and CDR2 is FQGNSA. This CDR3 has 14 residues. Trimming pared 1 base from V and 3 bases from J, leaving 10 bases between. This chain's CDR3 is CASSLVVGLYEQYF. The CDR3 DNA sequence: TGTGCCAGCAGCTTAGTCGTGGGCCTCTACGAGCAGTACTTC.

This chain links TRBV18 with TRBJ2-5, with D perhaps assigned TRBD1 or TRBD2 (5 bases each). Germline loops: CDR1 KGHSH, CDR2 LQKENI. This CDR3 has 14 residues. V shed 6 bases and J shed 1 base, with 12 bases lying between them. The CDR3 bases are TGTGCCAGCTCCCTAAGGGGACCCCAAGAGACCCAGTACTTC. It yields the protein CASSLRGPQETQYF.

The CDR3 nucleotides read TGTGCCAGTAGTATCCGTTCAACGGACGGGCGTCGCTCTGGAAACACCATATATTTT. Its translation is CASSIRSTDGRRSGNTIYF. V is TRBV19 and J is TRBJ1-3; D is unresolved. The CDR3 has 19 amino acids. Germline V lookup: CDR1 LNHDA, CDR2 SQIVND (reference sequence). With 3 bases removed from V and 0 bases from J, the gap between germline ends came to 21 bases.

The chain carries TRBV9 and TRBJ2-7; tentatively, D is TRBD1 or TRBD2 (5 bases each). Trimming shortened V by 4 bases and J by 6 bases, and 14 bases separated the two germline ends. Germline values: CDR1 SGDLS, CDR2 YYNGEE. The CDR3 is 13 amino acids. CDR3 protein: CASSPGPMAEQYF. CDR3 coding DNA: TGTGCCAGCAGCCCGGGACCGATGGCCGAGCAGTACTTC.

The genes are TRBV7-8 and TRBJ1-5; 10 bases fit TRBD1. Germline CDR1 and CDR2: SGHVS and FQNEAQ. This CDR3 spans 16 amino acids. The J segment lost 5 bases and the V segment lost 5 bases, leaving 9 bases of the junction unmatched. The DNA of the CDR3 is TGTGCCAGCAGCCCTAGACAGGGGGCCACGGATCAGCCCCAGCATTTT. As protein: CASSPRQGATDQPQHF.

This rearrangement joins TRBV23-1 to TRBJ1-5; D is unresolved. TRBV23-1 is noted as an ORF with a role that remains uncertain. The CDR3 sequence is 12 residues long. The V end was cut by 2 bases, the J end by 7 bases, with 6 bases between. The CDR3, as DNA: TGCGCCAGCAGTCAAGAGGGACAGCCCCAGCATTTT. Its protein product is CASSQEGQPQHF.

The V gene is TRBV9, the J gene TRBJ2-3; 10 bases are a match to TRBD2. Germline CDR1 reads SGDLS; CDR2 reads YYNGEE. The CDR3 has 15 residues. J was trimmed by 6 bases and V by 4 bases; bases with no gene match: 8. CDR3 sequence reads: CASSPTSGPPDTQYF. DNA for the CDR3: TGTGCCAGCAGCCCGACTAGCGGGCCACCGGATACGCAGTATTTT.

The rearrangement uses TRBV6-5 and TRBJ2-7, with D maybe TRBD1 (6 bases). Trimming removed 7 bases at V and 6 bases at J, with 13 bases between. The germline V gene has CDR1 MNHEY and CDR2 SVGAGI. The CDR3 loop spans 12 amino acids. DNA for the CDR3: TGTGCCAGCACCGAAAGAGGGGGCGAGCAGTACTTC. It is translated as CASTERGGEQYF.

This clone turned up a few times. The chain carries TRBV12-3 or TRBV12-4 and TRBJ1-5, with D perhaps matching TRBD1 (5 bases). V shed 3 bases and J shed 6 bases, with 9 bases lying between them. This CDR3 has 13 residues. The CDR3 loop reads CASSLEGVQPQHF. CDR3 coding DNA: TGTGCCAGCAGTTTGGAAGGGGTTCAGCCCCAGCATTTT.

This clone has only one observation. The J gene is TRBJ2-5, the V gene TRBV7-2, with a possible D match to TRBD1 (6 bases). The V gene lost 4 bases and the J gene lost 5 bases, with 14 bases spanning the gap. This CDR3 region has 14 residues. Per the germline V gene, CDR1 is SGHTA and CDR2 is FQGNSA. As DNA, the CDR3 is TGTGCCAGCAGCTCTTCGGACAGTCCGGAGACCCAGTACTTC. Its protein product is CASSSSDSPETQYF.

CDR3 amino acids: CASSVAQHMNTGELFF. For the CDR3, the DNA is TGTGCCAGCAGCGTAGCCCAGCACATGAACACCGGGGAGCTGTTTTTT. This sequence joins TRBV9 and TRBJ2-2; no clear D gene. This CDR3 has 16 residues. Trimming removed 0 bases at V and 1 base at J, with 10 bases between. The V gene's germline CDR1 is SGDLS and CDR2 YYNGEE.

The sample holds a few counts of this clone. The genes are TRBV11-2 and TRBJ1-2, with a weak D call TRBD1 (6 bases). Germline CDR1 is SGHAT and CDR2 is FQNNGV. Trimming cost V 5 bases and J 12 bases, with 13 bases left between them. The CDR3 covers 11 residues. In DNA form, the CDR3 reads TGTGCCAGCAGCGGGGGTCGGGACAACACCTTC. Translation: CASSGGRDNTF.